A selection of T cell receptor beta chains follows, all from one sample in a study of patients and donors after allogeneic stem cell transplantation. TCRdb passed the RT-PCR reads through MiXCR, listing each CDR3 protein once. This sample has about 400,000 distinct CDR3 sequences, with 16% found just once. The sequencing sample was made of blood, either unsorted or a sorted T cell fraction (not recorded which). Receptors originate from a human donor who was either an allogeneic HSCT recipient or a stem cell or donor lymphocyte infusion donor (not recorded which). It is not recorded whose cells these are; they may come from a transplant donor. Each CDR3 is given with its conserved first and last residue. D genes are given only for firm matches. Clone size appears in some rows only: once, few, many, or a class for an expanded clone.

DNA: TGTGCCAGCAGTCCAACAAGGTACACTGAAGCTTTCTTT
CDR3: CASSPTRYTEAFF
D: -
J: TRBJ1-1
V: TRBV12-3/TRBV12-4
size: -

DNA: TGTGCCAGCAGCTTAATCGCCGGGCAGGGAGGCACTGAAGCTTTCTTT
CDR3: CASSLIAGQGGTEAFF
D: -
J: TRBJ1-1
V: TRBV7-6
size: -

DNA: TGTGCCACCAGTGATCCCGGGACAGGGGGCCGCGAGCAGTACTTC
CDR3: CATSDPGTGGREQYF
D: TRBD1
J: TRBJ2-7
V: TRBV24-1
size: -

DNA: TGTGCCAGCAGCCCCTCCGGGACGGGAAACTATGGCTACACCTTC
CDR3: CASSPSGTGNYGYTF
D: -
J: TRBJ1-2
V: TRBV5-6
size: -

DNA: TGTGCCAGCAGTGACAGGACAGGGCGGACCAGGGGTGGCTACACCTTC
CDR3: CASSDRTGRTRGGYTF
D: TRBD1
J: TRBJ1-2
V: TRBV6-1
size: -

DNA: TGCAGTGCTAGGAGGACCTACGAGCAGTACTTC
CDR3: CSARRTYEQYF
D: -
J: TRBJ2-7
V: TRBV20-1
size: many

DNA: TGTGCCAGTACAACCGGGACAGTCTATGGCTACACCTTC
CDR3: CASTTGTVYGYTF
D: TRBD1
J: TRBJ1-2
V: TRBV7-2
size: few

DNA: TGCAGTGCTAGAGATTCGCTCAGAACGCAGTATTTT
CDR3: CSARDSLRTQYF
D: -
J: TRBJ2-3
V: TRBV20-1
size: -

DNA: TGTGCCAGCAGCCAAGATCGCATCCTTAGCTCCTACAATGAGCAGTTCTTC
CDR3: CASSQDRILSSYNEQFF
D: -
J: TRBJ2-1
V: TRBV14
size: -

DNA: TGTGCCAGCAAGGGACAGGGCACAGATACGCAGTATTTT
CDR3: CASKGQGTDTQYF
D: TRBD1
J: TRBJ2-3
V: TRBV6-2/TRBV6-3
size: few

DNA: TGTGCCAGCAGTGCTGAGAACACCGGGGAGCTGTTTTTT
CDR3: CASSAENTGELFF
D: -
J: TRBJ2-2
V: TRBV2
size: once

DNA: TGTGCCACCAGTGACGAGGCGGCCCCCTACGAGCAGTACTTC
CDR3: CATSDEAAPYEQYF
D: -
J: TRBJ2-7
V: TRBV24-1
size: -

DNA: TGTGCCAGCAGCCATAGCGGGACCTCCTACGAGCAGTACTTC
CDR3: CASSHSGTSYEQYF
D: TRBD2
J: TRBJ2-7
V: TRBV12-3/TRBV12-4
size: few

DNA: TGTGCCGGGGGACAGGGAGTATGGAATCAGCCCCAGCATTTT
CDR3: CAGGQGVWNQPQHF
D: TRBD1
J: TRBJ1-5
V: TRBV30
size: few

DNA: TGTGCCAGCTCAAACGGTGCAGATACGCAGTATTTT
CDR3: CASSNGADTQYF
D: -
J: TRBJ2-3
V: TRBV18
size: few

DNA: TGTGCCAGCAACCCTGCCGGGGAAAATCAGCCCCAGCATTTT
CDR3: CASNPAGENQPQHF
D: -
J: TRBJ1-5
V: TRBV27
size: -

DNA: TGCGCCAGCAGCCGGGTCTCGTCGGGGGGCTACACCTTC
CDR3: CASSRVSSGGYTF
D: -
J: TRBJ1-2
V: TRBV5-1
size: -